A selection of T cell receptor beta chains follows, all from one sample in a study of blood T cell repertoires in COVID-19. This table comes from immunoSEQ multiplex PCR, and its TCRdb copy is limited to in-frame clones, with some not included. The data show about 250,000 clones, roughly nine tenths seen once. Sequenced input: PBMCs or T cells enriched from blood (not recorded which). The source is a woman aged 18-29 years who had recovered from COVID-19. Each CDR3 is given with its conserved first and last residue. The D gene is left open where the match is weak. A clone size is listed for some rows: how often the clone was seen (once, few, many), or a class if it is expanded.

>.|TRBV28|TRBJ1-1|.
TGTGCCAGCAGTCCACGGGGTCCATATGGGAACACTGAAGCTTTCTTT
CASSPRGPYGNTEAFF
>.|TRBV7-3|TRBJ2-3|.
TGTGCCAGCAGCTTAACGAGTCCCGGGGATACGCAGTATTTT
CASSLTSPGDTQYF
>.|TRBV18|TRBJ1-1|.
TGTGCCAGCTCACGGCCCGAAGATAATGAAGCTTTCTTT
CASSRPEDNEAFF
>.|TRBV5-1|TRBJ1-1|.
TGCGCCAGCAGCTCCGCAGGACAGAACACTGAAGCTTTCTTT
CASSSAGQNTEAFF
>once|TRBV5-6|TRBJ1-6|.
TGTGCCAGCAGCTTGGTCAGGGGTTCACCCCTCCACTTT
CASSLVRGSPLHF
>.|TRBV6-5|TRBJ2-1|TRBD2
TGTGCCAGCTACCTCGGGGGGAGCTCCTACAATGAGCAGTTCTTC
CASYLGGSSYNEQFF
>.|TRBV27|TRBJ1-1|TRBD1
TGTGCCAGCAATCCCCTGGGGGCAGGGGGTCTATCTGAAGCTTTCTTT
CASNPLGAGGLSEAFF
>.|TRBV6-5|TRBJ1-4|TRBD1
TGTGCCAGCAACCGGGACAGGGTGGATGAAAAACTGTTTTTT
CASNRDRVDEKLFF
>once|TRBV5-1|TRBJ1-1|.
TGCGCCAGCAGCTTATTCGGTACCACTGAAGCTTTCTTT
CASSLFGTTEAFF
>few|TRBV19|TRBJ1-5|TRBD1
TGTGCCAGTAGTGACAGGACAGGGTATAACAATCAGCCCCAGCATTTT
CASSDRTGYNNQPQHF
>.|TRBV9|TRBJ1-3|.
TGTGCCAGCAGCGGGCCTGGAAACACCATATATTTT
CASSGPGNTIYF
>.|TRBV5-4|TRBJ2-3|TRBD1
TGTGCCAGCAGCACCCGACAGGGCCCAGATACGCAGTATTTT
CASSTRQGPDTQYF
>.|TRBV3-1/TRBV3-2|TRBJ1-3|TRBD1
TGTGCCAGCAGCCAAAAGACAGGGGGCTCTGGAAACACCATATATTTT
CASSQKTGGSGNTIYF
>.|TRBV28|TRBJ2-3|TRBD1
TGTGCCAGCAGGAAACAGGGGTCAGATACGCAGTATTTT
CASRKQGSDTQYF
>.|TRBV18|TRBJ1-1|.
TGTGCCAGCTCACCCCCCCTCCAGAAAATGAACACTGAAGCTTTCTTT
CASSPPLQKMNTEAFF
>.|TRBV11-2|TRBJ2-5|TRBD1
TGTGCCAGCAGCCCGGGACAGTACAAGGAGACCCAGTACTTC
CASSPGQYKETQYF
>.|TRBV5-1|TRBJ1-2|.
TGCGCCAGCAGCCTCGACTTAGACTATGGCTACACCTTC
CASSLDLDYGYTF
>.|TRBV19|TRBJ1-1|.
TGTGCCAGTAGTATAGTTAGGGGGGGCTATGGAGCTTTCTTT
CASSIVRGGYGAFF
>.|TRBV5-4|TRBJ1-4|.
TGTGCCAGCAGCCCAGGGCGAGGTCTAAATGAAAAACTGTTTTTT
CASSPGRGLNEKLFF
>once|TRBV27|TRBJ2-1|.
TGTGCCAGCAGTCCAACAGGGATATACAATGAGCAGTTCTTC
CASSPTGIYNEQFF
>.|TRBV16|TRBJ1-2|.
TGTGCCAGCCGGGGGGTTGGCGACTATGGCTACACCTTC
CASRGVGDYGYTF
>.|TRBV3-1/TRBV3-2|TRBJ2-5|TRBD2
TGTGCCAGCAGCCAAGATCCAAGCGGGGGGGCCGAGACCCAGTACTTC
CASSQDPSGGAETQYF
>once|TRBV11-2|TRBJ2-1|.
TGTGCCAGCAGCCGGGACAACTACAATGAGCAGTTCTTC
CASSRDNYNEQFF
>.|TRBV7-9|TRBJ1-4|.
TGTGCCAGCAGCTTAGGTACAACTAATGAAAAACTGTTTTTT
CASSLGTTNEKLFF
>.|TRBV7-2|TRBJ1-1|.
TGTGCCAGCAGCCTTGACAGAGGTCGGGCTTTCTTT
CASSLDRGRAFF
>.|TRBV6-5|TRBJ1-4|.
TGTGCCAGCAGACTGCGAGGGGGGGCGAATGAAAAACTGTTTTTT
CASRLRGGANEKLFF
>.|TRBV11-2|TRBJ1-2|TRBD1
TGTGCCAGCAGCTTAGCTTTCCCGGGACAGGGGATCTATGGCTACACCTTC
CASSLAFPGQGIYGYTF
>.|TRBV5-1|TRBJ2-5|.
TGCGCCAGCAGCTTGGGGGGGGACTACCAAGAGACCCAGTACTTC
CASSLGGDYQETQYF
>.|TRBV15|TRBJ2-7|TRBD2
TGTGCCACCAGCGAGCTTAGCGGGGGGGCCTACGAGCAGTACTTC
CATSELSGGAYEQYF
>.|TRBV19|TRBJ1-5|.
TGTGCCAGTAGTATCCCGGGGGTTAATCAGCCCCAGCATTTT
CASSIPGVNQPQHF
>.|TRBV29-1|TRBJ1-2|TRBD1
TGCAGCGTTGTGGGACAGGGGGGATTAGGGAGCTATGGCTACACCTTC
CSVVGQGGLGSYGYTF
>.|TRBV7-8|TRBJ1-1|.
TGTGCCAGCAGCTTAAGCGGGGACACTGAAGCTTTCTTT
CASSLSGDTEAFF
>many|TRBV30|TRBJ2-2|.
TGTGCCTGGGAGGCGGGTGCGGGCACCGGGGAGCTGTTTTTT
CAWEAGAGTGELFF
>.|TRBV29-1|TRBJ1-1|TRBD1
TGCAGCGTTCGGGACAGGGGGGTTACTGAAGCTTTCTTT
CSVRDRGVTEAFF
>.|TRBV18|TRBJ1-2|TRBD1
TGTGCCAGCTCACCGACAGGGCCCGGCTACACCTTC
CASSPTGPGYTF
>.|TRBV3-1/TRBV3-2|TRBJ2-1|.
TGTGCCAGCAGCCAAGACGACAGGACTTCTCGGGGAAATGAGCAGTTCTTC
CASSQDDRTSRGNEQFF
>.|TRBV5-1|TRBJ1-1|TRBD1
TGCGCCAGCAGGGTACAGGGGGTGAACACTGAAGCTTTCTTT
CASRVQGVNTEAFF
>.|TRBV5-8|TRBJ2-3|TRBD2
TGTGCCAGCAGCCCTCAACTAGCGGCTAGCACAGATACGCAGTATTTT
CASSPQLAASTDTQYF
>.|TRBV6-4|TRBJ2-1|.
TGTGCCAGCAGTCCTGAAGGGGGAAGCTCCTACAATGAGCAGTTCTTC
CASSPEGGSSYNEQFF
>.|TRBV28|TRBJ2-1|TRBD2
TGTGCCAGCAGTACTAGCGGGGGGGCTGGGCACAATGAGCAGTTCTTC
CASSTSGGAGHNEQFF
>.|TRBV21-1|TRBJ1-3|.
TGTGCCAGCAGCGCGGACAGGGGGGCTGGAAACACCATATATTTT
CASSADRGAGNTIYF
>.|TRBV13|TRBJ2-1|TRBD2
TGTGCCAGCAGTTCCGGACTAGTCGGGAGGAATGAGCAGTTCTTC
CASSSGLVGRNEQFF
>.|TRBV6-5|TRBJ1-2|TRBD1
TGTGCCAGCAGAGGAGGGGGCGAGGAGTACTATGGCTACACCTTC
CASRGGGEEYYGYTF
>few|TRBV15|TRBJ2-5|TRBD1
TGTGCCACCAGCTCCCATCCGACAGGGTGGGACGAGACCCAGTACTTC
CATSSHPTGWDETQYF
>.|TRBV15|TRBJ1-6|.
TGTGCCACCAGCAGGGACATTTCACCCCTCCACTTT
CATSRDISPLHF
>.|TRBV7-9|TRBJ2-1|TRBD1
TGTGCCAGCAGCCATATTACCAAACAGGGGACCCACAATGAGCAGTTCTTC
CASSHITKQGTHNEQFF
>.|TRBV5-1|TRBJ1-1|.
TGCGCCAGCAGGGAGGGCACTGAAGCTTTCTTT
CASREGTEAFF
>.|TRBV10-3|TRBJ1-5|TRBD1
TGTGCCATCGGAGGGGGACAGAATCTTTTAAGTGGCATTCAGCCCCAGCATTTT
CAIGGGQNLLSGIQPQHF
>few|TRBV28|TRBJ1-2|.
TGTGCCAGCAGTCCGCGGACGGAGGGACGGAGGTTC
CASSPRTEGRRF
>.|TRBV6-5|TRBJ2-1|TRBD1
TGTGCCAGCAGTTCCCGGGACAGGGTAGGGAATGAGCAGTTCTTC
CASSSRDRVGNEQFF